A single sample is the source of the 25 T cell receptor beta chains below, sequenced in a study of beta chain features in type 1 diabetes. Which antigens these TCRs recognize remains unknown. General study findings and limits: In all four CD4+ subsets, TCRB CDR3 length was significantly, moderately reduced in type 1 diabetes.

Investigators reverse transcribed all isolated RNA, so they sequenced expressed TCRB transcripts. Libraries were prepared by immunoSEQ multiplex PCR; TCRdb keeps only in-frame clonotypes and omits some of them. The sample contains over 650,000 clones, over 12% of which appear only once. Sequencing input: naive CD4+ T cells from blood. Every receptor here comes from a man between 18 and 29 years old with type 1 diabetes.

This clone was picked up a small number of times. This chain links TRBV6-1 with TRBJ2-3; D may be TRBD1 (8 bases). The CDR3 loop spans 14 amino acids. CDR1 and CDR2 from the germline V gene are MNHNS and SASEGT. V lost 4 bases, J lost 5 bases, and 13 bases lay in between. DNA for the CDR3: TGTGCCAGCAGTGGGACAGGGAGGGAAGATACGCAGTATTTT. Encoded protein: CASSGTGREDTQYF.

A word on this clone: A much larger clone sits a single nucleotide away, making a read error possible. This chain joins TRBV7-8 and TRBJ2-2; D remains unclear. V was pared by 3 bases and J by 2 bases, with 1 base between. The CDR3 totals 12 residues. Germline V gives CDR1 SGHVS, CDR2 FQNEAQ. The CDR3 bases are TGTGCCAGCAGCTTTAACACCGGGGAGCTGTTTTTT. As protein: CASSFNTGELFF.

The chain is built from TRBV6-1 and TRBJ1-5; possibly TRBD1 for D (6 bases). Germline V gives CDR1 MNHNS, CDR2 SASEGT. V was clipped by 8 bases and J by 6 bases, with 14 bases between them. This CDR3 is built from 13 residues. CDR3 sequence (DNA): TGTGCCAGCTTGGAAGGGGGATTTCAGCCCCAGCATTTT. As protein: CASLEGGFQPQHF.

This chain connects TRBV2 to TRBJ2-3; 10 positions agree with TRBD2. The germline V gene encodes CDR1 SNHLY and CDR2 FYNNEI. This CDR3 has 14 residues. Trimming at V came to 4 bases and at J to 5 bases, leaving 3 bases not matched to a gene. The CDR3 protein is CASSASGRQDTQYF. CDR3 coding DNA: TGTGCCAGCAGTGCTAGCGGGAGACAAGATACGCAGTATTTT.

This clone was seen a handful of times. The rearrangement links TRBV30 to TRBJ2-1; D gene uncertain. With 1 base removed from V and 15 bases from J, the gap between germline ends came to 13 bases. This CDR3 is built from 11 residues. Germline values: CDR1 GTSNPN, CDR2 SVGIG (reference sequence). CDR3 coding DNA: TGTGCCTGGAGTGACTTCCTCAATCTGTTCTTC. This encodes CAWSDFLNLFF.

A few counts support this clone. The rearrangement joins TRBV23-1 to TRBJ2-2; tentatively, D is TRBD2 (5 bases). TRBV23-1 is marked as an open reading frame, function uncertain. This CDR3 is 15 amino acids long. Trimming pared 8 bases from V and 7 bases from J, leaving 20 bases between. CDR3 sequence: CASPRGSGLNGELFF. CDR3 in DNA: TGCGCCAGCCCCCGAGGGTCAGGTCTTAACGGGGAGCTGTTTTTT.

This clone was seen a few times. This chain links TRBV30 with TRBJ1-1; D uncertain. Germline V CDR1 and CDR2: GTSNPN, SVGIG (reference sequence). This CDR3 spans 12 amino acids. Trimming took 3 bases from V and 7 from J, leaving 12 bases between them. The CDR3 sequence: CAWSRRAFEAFF. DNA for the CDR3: TGTGCCTGGAGCCGAAGGGCGTTTGAAGCTTTCTTT.

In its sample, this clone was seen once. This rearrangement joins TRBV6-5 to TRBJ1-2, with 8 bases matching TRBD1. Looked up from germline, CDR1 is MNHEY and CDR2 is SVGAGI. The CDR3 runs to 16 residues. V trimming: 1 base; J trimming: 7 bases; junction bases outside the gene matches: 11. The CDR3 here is CASSYWEATGASGYTF. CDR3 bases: TGTGCCAGCAGTTACTGGGAAGCGACAGGGGCTTCTGGCTACACCTTC.

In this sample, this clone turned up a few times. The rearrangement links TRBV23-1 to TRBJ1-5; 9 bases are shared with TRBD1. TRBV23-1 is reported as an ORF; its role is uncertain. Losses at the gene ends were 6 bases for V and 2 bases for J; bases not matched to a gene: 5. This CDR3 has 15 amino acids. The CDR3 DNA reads TGCGCCAGCAGACGACAGGGGGAGGGCAATCAGCCCCAGCATTTT. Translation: CASRRQGEGNQPQHF.

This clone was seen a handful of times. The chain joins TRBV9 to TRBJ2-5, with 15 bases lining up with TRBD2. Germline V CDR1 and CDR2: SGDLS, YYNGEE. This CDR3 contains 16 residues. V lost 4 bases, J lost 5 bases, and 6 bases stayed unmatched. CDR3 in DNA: TGTGCCAGCAGCCCCCGGACTAGCGGGGGGGAGGAGACCCAGTACTTC. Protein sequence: CASSPRTSGGEETQYF.

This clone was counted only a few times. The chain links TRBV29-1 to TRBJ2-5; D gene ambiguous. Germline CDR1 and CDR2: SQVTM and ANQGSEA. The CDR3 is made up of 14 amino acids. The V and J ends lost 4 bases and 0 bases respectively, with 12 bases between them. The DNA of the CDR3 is TGCAGCGTTGTTTGGGCGGCCTACCAAGAGACCCAGTACTTC. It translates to CSVVWAAYQETQYF.

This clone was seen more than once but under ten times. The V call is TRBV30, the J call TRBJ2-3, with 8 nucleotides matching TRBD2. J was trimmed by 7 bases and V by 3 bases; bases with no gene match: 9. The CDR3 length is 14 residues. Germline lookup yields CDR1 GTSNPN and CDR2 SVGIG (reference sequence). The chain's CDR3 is CAWSTSGSANTQYF. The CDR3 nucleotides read TGTGCCTGGAGCACGAGCGGGAGCGCGAATACGCAGTATTTT.

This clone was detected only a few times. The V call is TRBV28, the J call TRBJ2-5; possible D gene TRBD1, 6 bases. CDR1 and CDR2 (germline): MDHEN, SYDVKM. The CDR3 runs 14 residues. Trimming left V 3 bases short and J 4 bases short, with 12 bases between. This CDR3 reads CASSLAQGRETQYF. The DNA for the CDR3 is TGTGCCAGCAGTTTGGCGCAGGGGCGAGAGACCCAGTACTTC.

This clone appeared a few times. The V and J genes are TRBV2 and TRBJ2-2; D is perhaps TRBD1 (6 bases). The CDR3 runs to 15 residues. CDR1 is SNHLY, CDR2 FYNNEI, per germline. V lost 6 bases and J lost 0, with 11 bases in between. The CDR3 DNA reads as TGTGCCAGCAGGACAGGCTTCGCGAACACCGGGGAGCTGTTTTTT. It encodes CASRTGFANTGELFF. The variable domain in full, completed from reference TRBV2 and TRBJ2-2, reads EPEVTQTPSHQVTQMGQEVILRCVPISNHLYFYWYRQILGQKVEFLVSFYNNEISEKSEIFDDQFSVERPDGSNFTLKIRSTKLEDSAMYFCASRTGFANTGELFFGEGSRLTVL.

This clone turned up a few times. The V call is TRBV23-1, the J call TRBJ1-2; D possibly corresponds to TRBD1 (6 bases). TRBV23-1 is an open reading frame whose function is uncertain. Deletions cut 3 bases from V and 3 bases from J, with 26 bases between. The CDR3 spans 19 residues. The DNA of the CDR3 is TGCGCCAGCAGTCATGTCCCATTACAGGGTGGAGGGAAGGACTATGGCTACACCTTC. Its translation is CASSHVPLQGGGKDYGYTF.

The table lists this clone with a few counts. The chain's CDR3 is CASSYAPRREKLFF. For the CDR3, the DNA is TGTGCCAGCAGTTACGCCCCCAGGAGGGAAAAACTGTTTTTT. The V gene is TRBV6-5, the J gene TRBJ1-4; unclear D gene. Germline loops: CDR1 MNHEY, CDR2 SVGAGI. The V end was cut by 2 bases, the J end by 8 bases, with 12 bases between. There are 14 residues in the CDR3.

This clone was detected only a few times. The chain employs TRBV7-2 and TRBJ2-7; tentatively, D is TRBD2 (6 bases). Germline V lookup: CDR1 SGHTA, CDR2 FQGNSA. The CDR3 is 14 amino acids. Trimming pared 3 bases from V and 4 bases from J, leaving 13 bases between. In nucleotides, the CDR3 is TGTGCCAGCAGCTTCTTACGGGAGAAATACGAGCAGTACTTC. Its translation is CASSFLREKYEQYF.

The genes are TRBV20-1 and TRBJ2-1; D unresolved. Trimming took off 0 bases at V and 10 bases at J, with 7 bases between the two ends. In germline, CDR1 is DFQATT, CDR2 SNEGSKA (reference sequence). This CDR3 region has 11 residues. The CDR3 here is CSAREFWEQFF. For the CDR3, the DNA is TGCAGTGCTAGAGAGTTCTGGGAGCAGTTCTTC.

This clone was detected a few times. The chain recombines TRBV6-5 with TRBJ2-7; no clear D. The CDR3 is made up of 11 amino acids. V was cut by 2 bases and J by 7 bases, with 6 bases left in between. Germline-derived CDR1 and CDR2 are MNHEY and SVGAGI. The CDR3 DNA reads TGTGCCAGCAGTTACGTCGGAGAGCAGTACTTC. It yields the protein CASSYVGEQYF.

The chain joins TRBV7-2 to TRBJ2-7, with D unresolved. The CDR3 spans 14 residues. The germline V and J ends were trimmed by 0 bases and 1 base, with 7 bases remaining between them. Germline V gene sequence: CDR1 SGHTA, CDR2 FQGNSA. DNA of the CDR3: TGTGCCAGCAGCTTAGCGGAGCAGTCCTACGAGCAGTACTTC. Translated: CASSLAEQSYEQYF.

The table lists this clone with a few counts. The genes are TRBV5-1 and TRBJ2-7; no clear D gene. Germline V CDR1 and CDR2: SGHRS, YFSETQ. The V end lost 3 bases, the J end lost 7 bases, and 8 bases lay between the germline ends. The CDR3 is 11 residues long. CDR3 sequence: CASSSLGEQYF. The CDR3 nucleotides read TGCGCCAGCAGCTCCCTCGGGGAGCAGTACTTC.

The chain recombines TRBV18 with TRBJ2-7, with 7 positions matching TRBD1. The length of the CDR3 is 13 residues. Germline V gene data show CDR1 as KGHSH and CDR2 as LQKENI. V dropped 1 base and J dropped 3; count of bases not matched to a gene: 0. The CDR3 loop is CASSPRQGYEQYF. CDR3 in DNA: TGTGCCAGCTCACCACGACAGGGCTACGAGCAGTACTTC.

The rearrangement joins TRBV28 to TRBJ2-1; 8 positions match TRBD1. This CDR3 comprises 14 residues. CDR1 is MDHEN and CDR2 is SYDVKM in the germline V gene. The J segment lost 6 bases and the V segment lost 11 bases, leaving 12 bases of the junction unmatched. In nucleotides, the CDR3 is TGTGCCGGCACCGGGACAGGAACAATCAATGAGCAGTTCTTC. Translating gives CAGTGTGTINEQFF.

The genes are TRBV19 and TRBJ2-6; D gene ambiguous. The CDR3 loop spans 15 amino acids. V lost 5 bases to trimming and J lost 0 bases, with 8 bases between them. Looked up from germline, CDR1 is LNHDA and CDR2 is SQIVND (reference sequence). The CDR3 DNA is TGTGCCAGTAGTGTCGAGAGCTCTGGGGCCAACGTCCTGACTTTC. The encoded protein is CASSVESSGANVLTF.

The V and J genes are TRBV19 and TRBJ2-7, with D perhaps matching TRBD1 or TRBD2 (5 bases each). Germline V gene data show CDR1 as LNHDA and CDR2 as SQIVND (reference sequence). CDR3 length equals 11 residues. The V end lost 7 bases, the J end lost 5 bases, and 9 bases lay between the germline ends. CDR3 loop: CASKLGDEQYF. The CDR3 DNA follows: TGTGCCAGTAAATTGGGGGACGAGCAGTACTTC.